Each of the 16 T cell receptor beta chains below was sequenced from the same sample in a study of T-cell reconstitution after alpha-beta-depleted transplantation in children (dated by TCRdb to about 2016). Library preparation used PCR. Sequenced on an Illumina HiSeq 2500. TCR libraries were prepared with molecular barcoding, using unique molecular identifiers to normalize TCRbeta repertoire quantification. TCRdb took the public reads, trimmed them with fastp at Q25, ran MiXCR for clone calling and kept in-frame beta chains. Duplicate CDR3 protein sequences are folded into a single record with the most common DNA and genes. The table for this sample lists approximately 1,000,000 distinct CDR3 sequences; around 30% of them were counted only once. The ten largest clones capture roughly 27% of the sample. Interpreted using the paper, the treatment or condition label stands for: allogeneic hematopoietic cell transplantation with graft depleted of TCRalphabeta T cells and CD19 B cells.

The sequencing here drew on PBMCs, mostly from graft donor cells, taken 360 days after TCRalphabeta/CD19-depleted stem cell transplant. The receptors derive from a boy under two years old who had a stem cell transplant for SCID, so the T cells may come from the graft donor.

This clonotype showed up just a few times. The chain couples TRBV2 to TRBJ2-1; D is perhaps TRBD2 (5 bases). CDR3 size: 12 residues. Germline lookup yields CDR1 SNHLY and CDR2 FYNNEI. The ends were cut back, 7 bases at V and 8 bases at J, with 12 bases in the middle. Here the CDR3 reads CASIRGRDEQFF. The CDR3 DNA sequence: TGTGCCAGCATCCGGGGTAGGGATGAGCAGTTCTTC. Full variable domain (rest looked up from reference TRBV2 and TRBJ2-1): EPEVTQTPSHQVTQMGQEVILRCVPISNHLYFYWYRQILGQKVEFLVSFYNNEISEKSEIFDDQFSVERPDGSNFTLKIRSTKLEDSAMYFCASIRGRDEQFFGPGTRLTVL.

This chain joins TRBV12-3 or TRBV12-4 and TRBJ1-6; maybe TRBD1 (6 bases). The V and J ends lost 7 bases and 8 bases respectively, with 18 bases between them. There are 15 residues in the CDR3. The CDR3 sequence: CASKRNTGFDSPLHF. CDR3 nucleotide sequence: TGTGCCAGCAAGAGAAACACAGGGTTTGATTCACCCCTCCACTTT.

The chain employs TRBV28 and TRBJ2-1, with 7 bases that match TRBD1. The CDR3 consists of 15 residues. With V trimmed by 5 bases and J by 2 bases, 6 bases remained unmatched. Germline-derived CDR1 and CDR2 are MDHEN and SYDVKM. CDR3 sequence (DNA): TGTGCCAGCAGTACCGACAGGGTCCCCTACAATGAGCAGTTCTTC. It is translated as CASSTDRVPYNEQFF.

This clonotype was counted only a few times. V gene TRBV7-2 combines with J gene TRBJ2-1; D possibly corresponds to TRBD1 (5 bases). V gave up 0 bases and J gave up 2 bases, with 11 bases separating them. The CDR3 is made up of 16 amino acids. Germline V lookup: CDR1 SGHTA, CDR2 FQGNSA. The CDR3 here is CASSLARTRAYNEQFF. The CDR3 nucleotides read TGTGCCAGCAGCTTAGCGCGGACAAGAGCCTACAATGAGCAGTTCTTC.

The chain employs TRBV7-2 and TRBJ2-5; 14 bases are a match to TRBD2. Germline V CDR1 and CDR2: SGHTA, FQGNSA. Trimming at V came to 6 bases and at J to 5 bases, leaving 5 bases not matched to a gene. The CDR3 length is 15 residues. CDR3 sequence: CASRTSGGAWETQYF. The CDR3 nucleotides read TGTGCCAGCAGGACTAGCGGGGGGGCTTGGGAGACCCAGTACTTC.

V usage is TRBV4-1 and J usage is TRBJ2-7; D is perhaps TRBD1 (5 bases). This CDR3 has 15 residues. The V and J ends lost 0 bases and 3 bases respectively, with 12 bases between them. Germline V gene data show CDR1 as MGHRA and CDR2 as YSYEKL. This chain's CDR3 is CASSQDPLQVYEQYF. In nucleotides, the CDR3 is TGCGCCAGCAGCCAAGATCCCTTACAGGTCTACGAGCAGTACTTC.

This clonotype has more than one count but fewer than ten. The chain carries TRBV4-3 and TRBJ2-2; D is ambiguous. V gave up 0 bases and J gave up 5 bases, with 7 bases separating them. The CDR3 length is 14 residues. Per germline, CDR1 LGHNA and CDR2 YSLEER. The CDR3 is CASSQETATGELFF. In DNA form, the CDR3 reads TGCGCCAGCAGCCAAGAAACGGCTACCGGGGAGCTGTTTTTT.

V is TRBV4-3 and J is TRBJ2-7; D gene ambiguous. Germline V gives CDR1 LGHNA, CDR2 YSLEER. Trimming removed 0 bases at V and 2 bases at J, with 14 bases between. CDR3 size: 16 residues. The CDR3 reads CASSQDWRRNPYEQYF. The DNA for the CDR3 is TGCGCCAGCAGCCAAGATTGGCGTCGAAACCCCTACGAGCAGTACTTC.

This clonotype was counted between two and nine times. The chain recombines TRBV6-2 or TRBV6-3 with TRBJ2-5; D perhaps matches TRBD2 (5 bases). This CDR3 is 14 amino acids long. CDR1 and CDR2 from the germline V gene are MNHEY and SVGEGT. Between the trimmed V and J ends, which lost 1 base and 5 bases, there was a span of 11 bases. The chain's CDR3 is CASSYLVAGETQYF. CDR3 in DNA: TGTGCCAGCAGTTACTTGGTCGCGGGCGAGACCCAGTACTTC.

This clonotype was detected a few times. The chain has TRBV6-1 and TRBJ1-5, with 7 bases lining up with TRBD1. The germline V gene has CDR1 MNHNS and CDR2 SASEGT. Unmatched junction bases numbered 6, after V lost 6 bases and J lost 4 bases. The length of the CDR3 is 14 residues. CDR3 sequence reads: CASRFQQGNQPQHF. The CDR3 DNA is TGTGCCAGCAGGTTTCAACAGGGGAATCAGCCCCAGCATTTT.

In DNA, the CDR3 is TGTGCCAGCAGCCAATCCGGGACTCCTATTTACAATGAGCAGTTCTTC. It yields the protein CASSQSGTPIYNEQFF. V gene TRBV9 combines with J gene TRBJ2-1, with D possibly TRBD2 on 6 matching bases. The CDR3 has 16 amino acids. Germline V gene data show CDR1 as SGDLS and CDR2 as YYNGEE. V gave up 4 bases and J gave up 4 bases, with 18 bases separating them. Full variable domain (remainder filled in from reference TRBV9 and TRBJ2-1): DSGVTQTPKHLITATGQRVTLRCSPRSGDLSVYWYQQSLDQGLQFLIQYYNGEERAKGNILERFSAQQFPDLHSELNLSSLELGDSALYFCASSQSGTPIYNEQFFGPGTRLTVL.

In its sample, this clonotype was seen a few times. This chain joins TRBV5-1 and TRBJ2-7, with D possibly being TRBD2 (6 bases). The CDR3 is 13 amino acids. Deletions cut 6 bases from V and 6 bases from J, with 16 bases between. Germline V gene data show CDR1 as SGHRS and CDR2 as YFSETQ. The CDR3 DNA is TGCGCCAGCACGATGGAGGGAGGAGTCGAGCAGTACTTC. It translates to CASTMEGGVEQYF.

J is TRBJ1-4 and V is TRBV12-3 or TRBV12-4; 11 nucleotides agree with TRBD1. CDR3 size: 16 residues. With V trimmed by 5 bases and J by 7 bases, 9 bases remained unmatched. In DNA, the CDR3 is TGTGCCAGCAGTCTTGGCGGCGGGACAGGGGGTGAAAAACTGTTTTTT. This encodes CASSLGGGTGGEKLFF.

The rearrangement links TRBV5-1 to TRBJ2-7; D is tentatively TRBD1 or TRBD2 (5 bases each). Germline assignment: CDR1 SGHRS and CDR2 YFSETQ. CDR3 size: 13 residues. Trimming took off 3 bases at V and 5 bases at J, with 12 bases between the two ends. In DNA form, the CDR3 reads TGCGCCAGCAGCTCCCGGGGCCGGGACGAGCAGTACTTC. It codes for CASSSRGRDEQYF.

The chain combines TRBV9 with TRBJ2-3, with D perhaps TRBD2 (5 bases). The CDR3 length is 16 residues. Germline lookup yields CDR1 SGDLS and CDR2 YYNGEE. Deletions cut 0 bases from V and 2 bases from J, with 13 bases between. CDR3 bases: TGTGCCAGCAGCGTAGAAGGAGCGGCCTACACAGATACGCAGTATTTT. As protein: CASSVEGAAYTDTQYF. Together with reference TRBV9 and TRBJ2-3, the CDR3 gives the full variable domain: DSGVTQTPKHLITATGQRVTLRCSPRSGDLSVYWYQQSLDQGLQFLIQYYNGEERAKGNILERFSAQQFPDLHSELNLSSLELGDSALYFCASSVEGAAYTDTQYFGPGTRLTVL.

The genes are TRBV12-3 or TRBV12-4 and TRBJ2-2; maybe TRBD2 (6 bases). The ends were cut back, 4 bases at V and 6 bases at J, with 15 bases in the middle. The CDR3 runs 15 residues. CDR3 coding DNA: TGTGCCAGCAGTTCCCCATGGGGGGAAGCCGGGGAGCTGTTTTTT. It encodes CASSSPWGEAGELFF.